This TCR beta chain was profiled in a study of T cells in Graves' hyperthyroidism and ophthalmopathy. Clinical symptoms, serum thyroxine and TRAb, thyroid ultrasound and orbital computed tomography together formed the diagnostic basis. Using RNA transcripts as the source, TCR beta CDR3 regions were amplified. The HTBI primer set was used in a first-round RT-PCR of the TCR CDR3. MiXCR, applied by TCRdb to the multiplex PCR reads, yields one record per CDR3 protein. The table has approximately 400,000 distinct CDR3 sequences, about 13% seen once. In this sample, this clonotype turned up many times. The CDR3 runs 17 residues. The germline CDR1 and CDR2 sequences are SNHLY and FYNNEI. J gave up 6 bases and V 6 bases, and 13 bases lay outside the gene matches.

Sequences were obtained from blood. J is TRBJ2-5 and V is TRBV2; 13 bases fit TRBD2. This receptor was taken from a man aged 25-45 years with Graves' hyperthyroidism that later progressed to Graves' ophthalmopathy. The CDR3, as DNA: TGTGCCAGCAGGGGGACTAGCGGGGACCTTTGGTTAAAGACCCAGTACTTC. Protein product: CASRGTSGDLWLKTQYF.